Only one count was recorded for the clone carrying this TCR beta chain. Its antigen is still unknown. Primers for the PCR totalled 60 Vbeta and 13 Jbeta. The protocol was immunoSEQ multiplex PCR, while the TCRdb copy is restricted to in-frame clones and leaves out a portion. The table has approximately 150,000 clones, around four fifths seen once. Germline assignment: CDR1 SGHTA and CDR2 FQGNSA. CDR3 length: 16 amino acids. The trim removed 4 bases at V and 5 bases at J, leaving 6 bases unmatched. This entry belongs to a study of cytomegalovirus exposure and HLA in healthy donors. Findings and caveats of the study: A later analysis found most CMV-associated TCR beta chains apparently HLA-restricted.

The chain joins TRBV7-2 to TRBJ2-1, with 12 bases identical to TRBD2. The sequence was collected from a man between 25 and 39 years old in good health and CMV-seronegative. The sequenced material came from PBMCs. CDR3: CASSYSSGGGNNEQFF. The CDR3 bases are TGTGCCAGCAGCTATTCTAGCGGGGGGGGGAACAATGAGCAGTTCTTC.